This T cell receptor (beta chain) originates from a study of naive and memory T cell subsets. General study results and limits: Potentially, T cell activation and differentiation skew this RNA-based measurement.

For blood and skin samples, reverse transcription used TCR alpha and beta constant primers. Amplification of ligated cDNA took four PCR rounds with SP2 and nested alpha and beta constant primers. TCRdb analysed the 5' RACE reads with MiXCR anew, one entry per CDR3 protein. The sample shows tens of thousands of distinct CDR3 sequences, about 4% of them seen only once. Whole-blood samples were 2.5 to 3 ml of peripheral blood from healthy adult volunteers. A UMI-containing oligonucleotide was joined by 3' ligation to the TCR cDNA template. This clonotype was seen many times. Its antigen is undetermined. CDR1 DFQATT and CDR2 SNEGSKA come from the germline V gene (reference sequence). The germline V and J ends were trimmed by 2 bases and 0 bases, with 4 bases remaining between them. This CDR3 comprises 12 residues.

The clonotype originates from a male donor in good health. The rearrangement uses TRBV20-1 and TRBJ1-1, with D uncertain. Here the CDR3 reads CSARPVNTEAFF. The CDR3 bases are TGCAGTGCTAGACCCGTGAACACTGAAGCTTTCTTT.